The sequence of this TCR beta chain was determined in a study of blood T cell repertoires in COVID-19. On the study more broadly: The samples span acute and convalescent COVID-19 from the United States, Italy and Spain. The analysed material was cDNA or gDNA that came from T cells, B-cell-depleted T cells, or PBMCs.

Source study methods: Estimated nucleated cell counts came from reference gene primer amplification. TCRdb's table, derived via immunoSEQ multiplex PCR, lists solely in-frame clones and lacks some. V and J calls and clone size are given by that table; D and trimming were obtained from the DNA. The data show 150,000 to 200,000 clones, with roughly 80% seen just once and 8.1% held by the top ten. The CDR3 contains 14 residues. Germline V gives CDR1 MGHRA, CDR2 YSYEKL. With 4 bases removed from V and 6 bases from J, the gap between germline ends came to 15 bases. V is TRBV4-1 and J is TRBJ1-2; no clear D. The clonotype was recovered from a man aged 55 to 69 with acute or convalescent COVID-19. Sequenced sample: peripheral blood. The CDR3 here is CASSRRGEKDGYTF. The DNA of the CDR3 is TGCGCCAGCAGCCGGCGGGGAGAAAAGGATGGCTACACCTTC.